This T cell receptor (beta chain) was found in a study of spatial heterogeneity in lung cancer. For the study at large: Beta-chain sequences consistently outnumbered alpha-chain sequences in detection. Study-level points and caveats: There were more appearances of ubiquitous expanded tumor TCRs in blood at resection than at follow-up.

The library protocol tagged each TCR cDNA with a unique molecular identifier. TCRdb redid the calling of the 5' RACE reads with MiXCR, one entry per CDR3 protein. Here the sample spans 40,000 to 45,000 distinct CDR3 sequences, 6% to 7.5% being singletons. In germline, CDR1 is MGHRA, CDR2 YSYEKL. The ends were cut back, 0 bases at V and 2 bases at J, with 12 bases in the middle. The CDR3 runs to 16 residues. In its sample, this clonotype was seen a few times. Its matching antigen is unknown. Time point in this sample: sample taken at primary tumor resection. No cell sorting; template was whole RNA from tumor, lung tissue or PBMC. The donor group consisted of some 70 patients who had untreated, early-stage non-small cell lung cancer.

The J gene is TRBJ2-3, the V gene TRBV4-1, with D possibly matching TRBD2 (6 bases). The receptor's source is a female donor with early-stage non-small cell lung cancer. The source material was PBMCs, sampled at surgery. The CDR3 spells CASSQDLPGVTDTQYF. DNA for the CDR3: TGCGCCAGCAGCCAAGATCTCCCGGGGGTCACAGATACGCAGTATTTT.